These 15 T cell receptor beta chains were all obtained from the same sample, sequenced in a study of tumor and adjacent non-tumor tissue in lung cancer (dated by TCRdb to the late 2010s). Libraries came from multiplex PCR. The sequencing machine was an Illumina HiSeq 2500. Following protocols modified from ARM-PCR, the researchers constructed TCRbeta libraries through three rounds of nested PCR with primers (Table S4). Clones were called with MiXCR by TCRdb after fastp trimmed the public reads at Q25, and only in-frame beta chains were retained. Rows are unified per CDR3 protein, each entry keeping the most common DNA and genes. A total of roughly 220,000 distinct CDR3 sequences appear in this sample, 71% of them only once. The top ten constitute roughly a quarter of the sample. RNA was isolated from bulk unsorted tissue, and RNA quality was assessed with a NanoDrop ND-1000 and an Agilent 2100. Sequencing was performed on lung tumor tissue. These TCRs come from a man between 60 and 75 years old with non-small cell lung cancer.

This clonotype was recorded many times. V usage is TRBV6-2 or TRBV6-3 and J usage is TRBJ1-2; D is unclear. This CDR3 region has 13 residues. Germline loops: CDR1 MNHEY, CDR2 SVGEGT. V lost 8 bases to trimming and J lost 5 bases, with 15 bases between them. The CDR3 region is CASRAGNLYGYTF. CDR3 sequence (DNA): TGTGCCAGCCGGGCGGGGAACTTATATGGCTACACCTTC.

Remarks on this clonotype: A much larger clonotype is one base distant, so this may be a read error. The chain links TRBV20-1 to TRBJ1-6; weak D call: TRBD1 (6 bases). This CDR3 comprises 17 residues. CDR1 and CDR2 from the germline V gene are DFQATT and SNEGSKA (reference sequence). The V and J ends lost 8 bases and 13 bases respectively, with 33 bases between them. Here the CDR3 DNA reads TGCAGTACATTAAAACGCAAACAGGGAGGGGATAATTTCCCCCTCCACTTT. Translated: CSTLKRKQGGDNFPLHF.

This clonotype was observed many times. The rearrangement uses TRBV5-6 and TRBJ1-6; D unclear. The CDR3 spans 14 residues. Germline-derived CDR1 and CDR2 are SGHDT and YYEEEE. The V end lost 1 base, the J end lost 8 bases, and 10 bases lay between the germline ends. In DNA, the CDR3 is TGTGCCAGCAGCTTGCCTAGATACGATTCACCCCTCCACTTT. Protein: CASSLPRYDSPLHF. Filled out from reference TRBV5-6 and TRBJ1-6, the complete variable domain reads DAGVTQSPTHLIKTRGQQVTLRCSPKSGHDTVSWYQQALGQGPQFIFQYYEEEERQRGNFPDRFSGHQFPNYSSELNVNALLLGDSALYLCASSLPRYDSPLHFGNGTRLTVT.

Only a few counts were recorded for this clonotype. The chain is built from TRBV12-3 or TRBV12-4 and TRBJ1-2; D call uncertain. The CDR3 totals 14 residues. V was trimmed by 3 bases and J by 7 bases, leaving 15 bases between them. CDR3 protein: CASSLSWVMFGYTF. CDR3 DNA sequence: TGTGCCAGCAGTTTGTCCTGGGTAATGTTTGGCTACACCTTC.

In regard to this clonotype: A read error may be the cause here, since a much bigger clone is one base away. The chain has TRBV12-3 or TRBV12-4 and TRBJ1-6; D remains ambiguous. Trimming removed 6 bases from V and 5 bases from J, with 17 bases in between. The CDR3 extends over 16 amino acids. This chain's CDR3 is CASRYGRTMNNSPLHF. CDR3 sequence (DNA): TGTGCCAGCAGATATGGCAGGACGATGAATAATTCACCCCTCCACTTT.

On this clonotype: A much more abundant neighbour one base away suggests this may be a read error. The J gene is TRBJ1-3, the V gene TRBV29-1, with D perhaps matching TRBD1 (6 bases). The V and J ends lost 7 bases and 0 bases respectively, with 13 bases between them. The CDR3 runs to 14 residues. Germline V lookup: CDR1 SQVTM, CDR2 ANQGSEA. For the CDR3, the DNA is TGCAGCGCGATAGGGGGAAACTCTGGAAACACCATATATTTT. Translated, it gives CSAIGGNSGNTIYF.

About this clonotype itself: This CDR3 fails to terminate in the conserved phenylalanine or tryptophan, so it likely reflects a read error. Because the CDR3's place on the DNA is in doubt, the DNA is left out and the CDR3 is given as listed by TCRdb. V is TRBV21-1 and J is TRBJ2-1. TRBV21-1 is designated a pseudogene. Including both end residues, the CDR3 is 16 amino acids long. The CDR3 reads CASSIVDFLSYNEQFL.

Of note for this clonotype: Here the CDR3 omits its conserved ending phenylalanine or tryptophan, so a read error is the likely source. Because the CDR3's place on the DNA is in doubt, the DNA is left out and the CDR3 is given as listed by TCRdb. This chain connects TRBV5-1 to TRBJ2-5. The CDR3 has 12 amino acids, counting both end residues. Looked up from germline, CDR1 is SGHRS and CDR2 is YFSETQ. CDR3 loop: CASSLWGETQCS.

This clonotype was counted many times. The chain carries TRBV6-1 and TRBJ1-5; the D gene is possibly TRBD1 (5 bases). This CDR3 comprises 15 residues. The V end was cut by 6 bases, the J end by 4 bases, with 16 bases between. The germline CDR1 and CDR2 sequences are MNHNS and SASEGT. The CDR3, as DNA: TGTGCCAGCAGGCTGAGTTCAGGGTGGAATCAGCCCCAGCATTTT. Amino acid sequence: CASRLSSGWNQPQHF.

This clonotype was counted only a few times. The chain couples TRBV30 to TRBJ2-1, with 12 nucleotides matching TRBD2. This CDR3 spans 13 amino acids. Germline CDR1 is GTSNPN and CDR2 is SVGIG (reference sequence). The junction had 4 bases not matched to a gene; V was cut back by 4 bases and J by 9 bases. As DNA, the CDR3 is TGTGCCTGGATCTCTAGCGGGAGGGGTGAGCAGTTCTTC. Amino acids: CAWISSGRGEQFF.

The table lists this clonotype with a count of one. Germline and junction disagree at one end, which may indicate a read error. The chain recombines TRBV20-1 with TRBJ1-1, with D tentatively TRBD1 (5 bases). This CDR3 is 14 amino acids long. The germline V gene encodes CDR1 DFQATT and CDR2 SNEGSKA (reference sequence). CDR3 sequence: CNAPRPGSDTEAIF. The CDR3, as DNA: TGCAATGCCCCGCGACCAGGGTCAGACACTGAAGCTATCTTT.

The chain employs TRBV12-3 or TRBV12-4 and TRBJ1-1, with 7 bases lining up with TRBD1. The CDR3 has 14 residues. Losses at the gene ends were 10 bases for V and 5 bases for J; bases not matched to a gene: 13. CDR3 nucleotide sequence: TGTGCCAACACTACAGGGGAAGGCTGGACTGAAGCTTTCTTT. Its protein is CANTTGEGWTEAFF.

Points on this clonotype: One end of the junction varies from germline; a read error may be responsible. The chain combines TRBV11-3 with TRBJ2-6; 13 nucleotides line up with TRBD2. CDR3 length: 22 residues. Germline CDR1 reads SGHNT; CDR2 reads YENEEA. CDR3 in DNA: TGTGCCGGCAGCTTAGCCCCCGGGACTAGCGGGATTAAAGGAACTGGGGCCAACGTCATGACTTTC. Amino acid sequence: CAGSLAPGTSGIKGTGANVMTF.

Comments on this clonotype: Relative to the germline gene, one junction end is altered; a read error may explain this. The J gene is TRBJ2-1, the V gene TRBV12-3 or TRBV12-4, with TRBD1 as a possible D gene (6 bases). CDR3 length equals 14 residues. This CDR3 reads CASSSSTGYSEQFF. Written as DNA, the CDR3 is TGTGCCAGTAGTTCCTCGACAGGATATAGTGAGCAGTTCTTC.

Of note for this clonotype: A much more abundant neighbour one base away suggests this may be a read error. The rearrangement joins TRBV7-9 to TRBJ1-2, with 9 bases matching TRBD1. The CDR3 totals 17 residues. From germline, CDR1 is SEHNR and CDR2 FQNEAQ (reference sequence). V shed 8 bases and J 2 bases; nucleotides not matched to a gene: 15. CDR3 sequence (DNA): TGTGCCAGCGGCTATGCATCCTACAGGGGGCTGAACTATGGCTACACCTTC. It translates to CASGYASYRGLNYGYTF.